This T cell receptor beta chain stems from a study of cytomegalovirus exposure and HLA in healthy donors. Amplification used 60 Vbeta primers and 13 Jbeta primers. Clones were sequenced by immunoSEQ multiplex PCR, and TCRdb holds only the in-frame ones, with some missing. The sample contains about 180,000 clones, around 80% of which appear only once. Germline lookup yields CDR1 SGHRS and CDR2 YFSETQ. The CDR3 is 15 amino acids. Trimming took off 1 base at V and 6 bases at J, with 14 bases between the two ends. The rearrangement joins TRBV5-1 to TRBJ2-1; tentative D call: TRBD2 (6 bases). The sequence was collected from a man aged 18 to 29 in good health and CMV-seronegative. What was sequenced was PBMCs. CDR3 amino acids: CASSLREKEGNEQFF. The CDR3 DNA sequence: TGCGCCAGCAGCTTGCGGGAAAAGGAGGGCAATGAGCAGTTCTTC.